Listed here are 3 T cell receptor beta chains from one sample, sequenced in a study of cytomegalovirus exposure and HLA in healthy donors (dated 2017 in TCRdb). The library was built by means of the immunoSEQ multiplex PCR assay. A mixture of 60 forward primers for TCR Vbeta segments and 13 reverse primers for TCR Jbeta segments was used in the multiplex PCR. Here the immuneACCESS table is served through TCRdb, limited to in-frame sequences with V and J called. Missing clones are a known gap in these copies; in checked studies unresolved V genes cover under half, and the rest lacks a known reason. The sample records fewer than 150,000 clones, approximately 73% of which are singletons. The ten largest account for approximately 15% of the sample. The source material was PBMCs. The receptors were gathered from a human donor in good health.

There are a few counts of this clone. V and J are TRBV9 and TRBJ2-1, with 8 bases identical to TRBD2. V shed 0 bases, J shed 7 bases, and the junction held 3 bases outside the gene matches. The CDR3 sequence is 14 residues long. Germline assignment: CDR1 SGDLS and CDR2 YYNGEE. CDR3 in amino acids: CASSVAGGLNEQFF. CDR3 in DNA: TGTGCCAGCAGCGTAGCGGGGGGGCTTAATGAGCAGTTCTTC.

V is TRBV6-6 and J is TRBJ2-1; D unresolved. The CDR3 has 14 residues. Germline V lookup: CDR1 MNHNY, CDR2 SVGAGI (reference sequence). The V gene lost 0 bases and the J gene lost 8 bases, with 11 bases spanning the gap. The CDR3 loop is CASSYSETLDEQFF. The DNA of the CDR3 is TGTGCCAGCAGTTACTCAGAGACACTTGATGAGCAGTTCTTC.

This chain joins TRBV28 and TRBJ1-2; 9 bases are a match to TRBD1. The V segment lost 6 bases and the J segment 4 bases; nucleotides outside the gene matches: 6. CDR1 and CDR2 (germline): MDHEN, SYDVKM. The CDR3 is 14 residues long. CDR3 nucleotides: TGTGCCAGCAGGGGACCGGGACAGGGCTATGGCTACACCTTC. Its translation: CASRGPGQGYGYTF.